This T cell receptor (beta chain) was identified in a study of cytomegalovirus exposure and HLA in healthy donors. Details on this clone: The antigen is unknown.

Overall study findings and caveats: Investigators reported fewer than 200 TCR beta chains as tied to cytomegalovirus. HLA allele associations emerged for 16,951 TCR beta sequences in a later analysis, at 0.05 false discovery rate.

J gave up 5 bases and V 1 base, and 0 bases lay outside the gene matches. The CDR3 totals 15 residues. Germline CDR1 and CDR2: KGHSH and LQKENI. The PCR had 60 Vbeta and 13 Jbeta primers. Repertoires were generated with immunoSEQ multiplex PCR, while TCRdb's copy carries only in-frame clones and drops some. The sample lists approximately 140,000 clones, roughly three fifths seen once, with around 1.8% in the top ten. This TCR derives from a male donor in good health and CMV-seronegative. This rearrangement joins TRBV18 to TRBJ2-1, with 12 bases identical to TRBD2. Sequenced: PBMCs. CDR3 DNA sequence: TGTGCCAGCTCACCACGGACTAGCGGGGACAATGAGCAGTTCTTC. Translated, it gives CASSPRTSGDNEQFF.